This TCR beta chain was obtained from a study of T cell clonality in common variable immunodeficiency. Study-wide points: Compared with healthy controls, CVID subjects showed increased TCRbeta clonality, mostly in about a third.

The length of the CDR3 is 16 residues. Germline CDR1 reads MDHEN; CDR2 reads SYDVKM. Trimming shortened V by 7 bases and J by 0 bases, and 16 bases separated the two germline ends. Ten or more counts support this clone. Its target is unknown. The CDR3 end is not reached by the read, which stops 3 residues before it; the germline J gene fills it in. Most patients and controls had Caucasian heritage. CVID and control samples used equivalent genomic DNA input. Data came from immunoSEQ multiplex PCR; TCRdb stores just in-frame clones and leaves some out. This sample carries about 60,000 clones, none of them present only once.

The specimen was peripheral blood mononuclear cells. This receptor was taken from a person between 18 and 69 years old in good health. The chain couples TRBV28 to TRBJ1-5; D may be TRBD1 (6 bases). The CDR3 sequence: CASTEDRDYSNQPQHF. CDR3 DNA, as far as it was read: TGTGCCAGCACTGAGGACAGAGATTATAGCAATCAGCCC.